These 17 T cell receptor beta chains were sequenced from one sample in a study of T cell responses to AZD1222 COVID-19 vaccine. This table comes from immunoSEQ multiplex PCR, and its TCRdb copy is limited to in-frame clones, with some not included. The table shows tens of thousands of clones, with 81% occurring only once. Here the sequenced sample was peripheral blood, taken 28 days after the second AZD1222 dose. These receptors were taken from an adult who received the AZD1222 COVID-19 vaccine.

The rearrangement joins TRBV28 to TRBJ2-7; 10 nucleotides align to TRBD1. Germline V gives CDR1 MDHEN, CDR2 SYDVKM. With V trimmed by 6 bases and J by 3 bases, 5 bases remained unmatched. The CDR3 is 14 residues long. The CDR3 is CASRTGTGVYEQYF. The DNA for the CDR3 is TGTGCCAGCAGAACCGGGACAGGGGTCTACGAGCAGTACTTC.

The chain couples TRBV4-3 to TRBJ2-3; 11 bases align to TRBD2. V shed 5 bases and J 1 base; nucleotides not matched to a gene: 11. Germline V gives CDR1 LGHNA, CDR2 YSLEER. The CDR3 is 18 amino acids. The CDR3: CASSSPSGGLGGTDTQYF. CDR3 DNA sequence: TGCGCCAGCAGCTCCCCTAGCGGGGGGTTGGGGGGCACAGATACGCAGTATTTT.

The V call is TRBV28, the J call TRBJ1-3; no definite D call. CDR3 length: 14 amino acids. V was trimmed by 3 bases and J by 7 bases, leaving 13 bases between them. Germline V gene sequence: CDR1 MDHEN, CDR2 SYDVKM. Here the CDR3 reads CASSFQGGRNTIYF. DNA of the CDR3: TGTGCCAGCAGTTTTCAAGGTGGACGGAACACCATATATTTT.

The chain is built from TRBV18 and TRBJ2-5; 8 bases agree with TRBD1. The CDR3 sequence is 14 residues long. V was pared by 3 bases and J by 4 bases, with 4 bases of the junction left unmatched. Germline CDR1 reads KGHSH; CDR2 reads LQKENI. CDR3 amino acids: CASSPQGAGETQYF. CDR3 sequence (DNA): TGTGCCAGCTCACCGCAGGGGGCGGGAGAGACCCAGTACTTC.

The chain carries TRBV7-9 and TRBJ2-2, with 9 bases matching TRBD1. The CDR3 runs to 14 residues. Losses at the gene ends were 5 bases for V and 3 bases for J; bases not matched to a gene: 1. CDR1 SEHNR and CDR2 FQNEAQ come from the germline V gene (reference sequence). CDR3 sequence: CASSRQGDTGELFF. The DNA for the CDR3 is TGTGCCAGCAGCAGACAGGGGGACACCGGGGAGCTGTTTTTT.

This clone was observed a few times. J is TRBJ1-2 and V is TRBV5-3, with 10 positions matching TRBD1. TRBV5-3 qualifies as an ORF whose function is uncertain. CDR3 length equals 14 residues. With 3 bases clipped from V and 5 bases from J, the junction kept 4 bases outside the gene matches. DNA for the CDR3: TGTGCCAGAAGCTCGCCGGGACAGGGGTATGGCTACACCTTC. Translation gives CARSSPGQGYGYTF.

This clone was observed once. The chain has TRBV29-1 and TRBJ1-1, with 8 bases identical to TRBD1. CDR1 and CDR2 (germline): SQVTM, ANQGSEA. The J segment lost 3 bases and the V segment lost 6 bases, leaving 9 bases of the junction unmatched. This CDR3 region has 14 residues. In DNA, the CDR3 is TGCAGCGTATTTGGACAGGGTTTGGACACTGAAGCTTTCTTT. The encoded protein is CSVFGQGLDTEAFF.

This sequence joins TRBV6-5 and TRBJ2-7; D is unclear. The germline CDR1 and CDR2 sequences are MNHEY and SVGAGI. The length of the CDR3 is 14 residues. V was cut by 4 bases and J by 2 bases, with 12 bases left in between. The CDR3 nucleotides read TGTGCCAGCAGTTCCCCTTCCAGCACCTACGAGCAGTACTTC. Translating gives CASSSPSSTYEQYF.

The chain uses TRBV4-3 and TRBJ2-2, with a tentative D call TRBD2 (5 bases). The CDR3 length is 16 residues. Trimming removed 4 bases from V and 2 bases from J, with 14 bases in between. Germline CDR1 is LGHNA and CDR2 is YSLEER. The CDR3 is CASSRNGLGNTGELFF. CDR3 nucleotide sequence: TGCGCCAGCAGCCGAAACGGACTGGGTAACACCGGGGAGCTGTTTTTT.

This clone appeared a few times. This chain links TRBV5-3 with TRBJ2-3; TRBD2 matches 7 bases. TRBV5-3 has ORF status, its function being uncertain. The CDR3 spans 17 residues. V dropped 1 base and J dropped 0; count of bases not matched to a gene: 8. This CDR3 reads CARSLPTLAASTDTQYF. CDR3 DNA sequence: TGTGCCAGAAGCTTGCCAACTCTAGCGGCTAGCACAGATACGCAGTATTTT.

CDR3 nucleotides: TGTGCCAGCAGCAAGACTAGCGGGAGGGCCAACGGCAAAAACATTCAGTACTTC. The encoded protein is CASSKTSGRANGKNIQYF. The chain recombines TRBV6-2 or TRBV6-3 with TRBJ2-4; 14 nucleotides line up with TRBD2. The V and J ends lost 6 bases and 3 bases, in that order; junction bases with no gene match: 10. The CDR3 runs 18 residues. Germline V gene sequence: CDR1 MNHEY, CDR2 SVGEGT.

The gene calls are TRBV6-6 and TRBJ1-1, with a tentative D call TRBD1 (6 bases). Germline CDR1 is MNHNY and CDR2 is SVGAGI (reference sequence). V lost 4 bases to trimming and J lost 6 bases, with 18 bases between them. The CDR3 runs 15 residues. The DNA for the CDR3 is TGTGCCAGCAGTTCGTTGGGGGCGCGGAGGTCTGAAGCTTTCTTT. Amino acid sequence: CASSSLGARRSEAFF.

This chain's CDR3 is CAWSVLFEQFF. The DNA of the CDR3 is TGTGCCTGGAGTGTACTATTTGAGCAGTTCTTC. J is TRBJ2-1 and V is TRBV30; D not certain. Trimming took 0 bases from V and 9 from J, leaving 6 bases between them. CDR1 is GTSNPN and CDR2 is SVGIG in the germline V gene (reference sequence). CDR3 length: 11 amino acids.

The chain links TRBV5-1 to TRBJ2-3; D may be TRBD2 (6 bases). The V end lost 0 bases, the J end lost 0 bases, and 8 bases lay between the germline ends. CDR3 length: 15 amino acids. Germline CDR1 reads SGHRS; CDR2 reads YFSETQ. The CDR3 DNA follows: TGCGCCAGCAGCTTGGCCGGGACTAGCACAGATACGCAGTATTTT. It yields the protein CASSLAGTSTDTQYF.

Note on this clone: An end of the junction differs from the germline gene, which may be a read error. For the CDR3, the DNA is TGTGCCAGCAGCCTAGCGGGGGCCTACAATGAGCAGTTCTTC. Translated, it gives CASSLAGAYNEQFF. The chain uses TRBV7-2 and TRBJ2-1; 10 positions agree with TRBD2. Per germline, CDR1 SGHTA and CDR2 FQGNSA. The CDR3 spans 14 residues.

The rearrangement uses TRBV4-1 and TRBJ2-7; D is perhaps TRBD2 (6 bases). Germline V gives CDR1 MGHRA, CDR2 YSYEKL. The CDR3 has 16 amino acids. V lost 0 bases and J 4 bases, leaving 16 bases between the germline ends. CDR3 amino acids: CASSQEAPGTLYEQYF. CDR3 coding DNA: TGCGCCAGCAGCCAAGAGGCCCCGGGGACTCTTTACGAGCAGTACTTC.

The chain combines TRBV2 with TRBJ1-1; D is ambiguous. This CDR3 is 13 amino acids long. V was pared by 6 bases and J by 0 bases, with 8 bases between. Germline CDR1 reads SNHLY; CDR2 reads FYNNEI. DNA for the CDR3: TGTGCCAGCAGGGACCCGGTGAACACTGAAGCTTTCTTT. It translates to CASRDPVNTEAFF.